This T cell receptor (beta chain) was observed in a study of Ad26.COV2.S vaccination and SARS-CoV-2 variants. Germline values: CDR1 MNHEY, CDR2 SVGEGT. Trimming stripped 5 bases from V and 4 bases from J, with 8 bases between. The CDR3 runs to 12 residues. TCRdb's table, derived via immunoSEQ multiplex PCR, lists solely in-frame clones and lacks some. Of some 410,000 clones listed, 92% are singletons. Regarding the study as a whole: Vaccine recipients showed a spike-specific TCR breadth that was higher than in placebo recipients. Recipients of vaccine and of placebo showed similar breadth of their non-spike TCR repertoires.

Regarding treatment: around 19 received Ad26.COV2.S at low or high dose, single or two shots; several received placebo; per-sample allocation not given. Sampling took place 63 days after the first vaccine or placebo injection. What was given as vaccine was an Ad26 vector encoding Wuhan-strain SARS-CoV-2 spike. Points on this clone: Its antigen is not known.

The chain is built from TRBV6-2 or TRBV6-3 and TRBJ2-5; D remains ambiguous. The sample consisted of peripheral blood, taken in a trial of Ad26.COV2.S vaccine versus placebo. The TCR was taken from a person aged 18-65 years who received the Ad26.COV2.S COVID-19 vaccine or a placebo. CDR3 loop: CASSTTGETQYF. The DNA for the CDR3 is TGTGCCAGCAGTACAACCGGAGAGACCCAGTACTTC.